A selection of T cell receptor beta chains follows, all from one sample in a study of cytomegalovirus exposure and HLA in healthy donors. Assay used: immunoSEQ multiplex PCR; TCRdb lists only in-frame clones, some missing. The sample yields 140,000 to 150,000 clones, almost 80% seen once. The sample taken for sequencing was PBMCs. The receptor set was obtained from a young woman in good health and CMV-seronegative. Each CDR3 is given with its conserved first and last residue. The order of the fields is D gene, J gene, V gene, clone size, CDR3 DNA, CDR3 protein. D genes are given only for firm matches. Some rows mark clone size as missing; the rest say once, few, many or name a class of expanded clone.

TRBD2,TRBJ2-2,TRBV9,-,TGTGCCAGCAGCGTAGCTGGGGGGGTAATGACCGGGGAGCTGTTTTTT,CASSVAGGVMTGELFF
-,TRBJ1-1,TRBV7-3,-,TGTGCCAGCAGCATCGGGAGGAACACTGAAGCTTTCTTT,CASSIGRNTEAFF
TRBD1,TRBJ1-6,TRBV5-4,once,TGTGCCAGCAGCGTGGAGGGACAGTATAATTCACCCCTCCACTTT,CASSVEGQYNSPLHF
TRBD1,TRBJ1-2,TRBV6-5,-,TGTGCCAGCAGTTACTCGGGGACAGGCCAGAGGGGCTACACCTTC,CASSYSGTGQRGYTF
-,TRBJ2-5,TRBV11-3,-,TGTGCCAGCAGCTCGGGGTGGGGAGAGACCCAGTACTTC,CASSSGWGETQYF
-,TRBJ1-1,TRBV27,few,TGTGCCAGCAGTTTTGCAGGGTGGAACACTGAAGCTTTCTTT,CASSFAGWNTEAFF
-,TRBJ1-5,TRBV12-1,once,TGTGCCAGCAGCTTGGGCAGGGGGCTTTCGGATAGCAATCAGCCCCAGCATTTT,CASSLGRGLSDSNQPQHF
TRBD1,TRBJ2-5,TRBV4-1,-,TGCGCCAGCAGCCAGCGGGACAGGGAGGAAGAGACCCAGTACTTC,CASSQRDREEETQYF
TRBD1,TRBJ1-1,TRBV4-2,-,TGTGCCAGCAGCCAAGTAGGGACAGAAGAAGCTTTCTTT,CASSQVGTEEAFF
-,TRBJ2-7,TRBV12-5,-,TGTGCTAGTGGGGACGACAGATCCTACGAGCAGTACTTC,CASGDDRSYEQYF
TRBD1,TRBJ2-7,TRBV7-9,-,TGTGCCAGCAGCCCCCGGACAGGAGGAAACTCCTACGAGCAGTACTTC,CASSPRTGGNSYEQYF